Following are 12 T cell receptor beta chains from one sample sequenced in a study of blood T cell repertoires in COVID-19. TCRdb's table, derived via immunoSEQ multiplex PCR, lists solely in-frame clones and lacks some. Here the sample spans fewer than 350,000 clones, 65% to 90% being singletons. Sequences were obtained from PBMCs or T cells enriched from blood (not recorded which). These receptor sequences come from a woman aged 40 to 50 with acute COVID-19.

The genes are TRBV7-9 and TRBJ1-5, with D tentatively TRBD1 (6 bases). CDR1 SEHNR and CDR2 FQNEAQ come from the germline V gene (reference sequence). V gave up 5 bases and J gave up 7 bases, with 15 bases separating them. The CDR3 extends over 14 amino acids. The chain's CDR3 is CASSPKGGIQPQHF. As DNA, the CDR3 is TGTGCCAGCAGCCCCAAAGGGGGAATACAGCCCCAGCATTTT.

This rearrangement joins TRBV29-1 to TRBJ2-5; 8 bases fit TRBD1. Trimming at V came to 6 bases and at J to 2 bases, leaving 5 bases not matched to a gene. The germline CDR1 and CDR2 sequences are SQVTM and ANQGSEA. The CDR3 is made up of 13 amino acids. CDR3 DNA: TGCAGCGTCTACAACAGGGGGCAAGAGACCCAGTACTTC. It encodes CSVYNRGQETQYF.

This chain links TRBV4-1 with TRBJ2-3, with 11 bases matching TRBD2. Germline trimming cut 4 bases from V and 6 bases from J; bases unmatched to any gene: 6. The germline CDR1 and CDR2 sequences are MGHRA and YSYEKL. The CDR3 has 15 residues. The CDR3: CASSLGLAGRDTQYF. In nucleotides, the CDR3 is TGCGCCAGCAGCCTCGGACTAGCGGGCAGGGATACGCAGTATTTT.

CDR3 sequence (DNA): TGTGCCAGCAGCCCTTACAGGCTAGCGGGTCACACAGATACGCAGTATTTT. Its translation: CASSPYRLAGHTDTQYF. J is TRBJ2-3 and V is TRBV7-3, with 8 positions matching TRBD2. V lost 5 bases and J lost 2; bases outside the gene matches: 12. Germline assignment: CDR1 SGHTA and CDR2 FQGTGA. The CDR3 is 17 amino acids. The entire variable domain, with the rest obtained from reference TRBV7-3 and TRBJ2-3, is as follows: GAGVSQTPSNKVTEKGKYVELRCDPISGHTALYWYRQSLGQGPEFLIYFQGTGAADDSGLPNDRFFAVRPEGSVSTLKIQRTERGDSAVYLCASSPYRLAGHTDTQYFGPGTRLTVL.

The genes are TRBV4-2 and TRBJ2-7, with D possibly matching TRBD2 (5 bases). The CDR3 covers 17 residues. Trimming removed 0 bases at V and 2 bases at J, with 17 bases between. Germline loops: CDR1 LGHNA, CDR2 YNFKEQ. As DNA, the CDR3 is TGTGCCAGCAGCCAAGATCTACCCCGGGGAACAACCTACGAGCAGTACTTC. Translated: CASSQDLPRGTTYEQYF.

The gene calls are TRBV25-1 and TRBJ2-7; possibly TRBD1 for D (6 bases). Germline CDR1 is MGHDK and CDR2 is SYGVNS. Trimming removed 4 bases at V and 0 bases at J, with 13 bases between. The CDR3 is 15 amino acids. The CDR3 region has the DNA TGTGCCAGCAGTGGTACAGGGTGGTTCTCCTACGAGCAGTACTTC. As protein: CASSGTGWFSYEQYF.

This rearrangement joins TRBV4-2 to TRBJ1-4; 7 bases line up with TRBD1. CDR1 and CDR2 from the germline V gene are LGHNA and YNFKEQ. The CDR3 is 20 residues long. With V trimmed by 0 bases and J by 7 bases, 20 bases remained unmatched. CDR3 region: CASSQDADRAKVNSREKLFF. In nucleotides, the CDR3 is TGTGCCAGCAGCCAAGACGCCGACAGGGCTAAAGTGAATTCACGTGAAAAACTGTTTTTT.

This clone appeared a few times. The V call is TRBV7-2, the J call TRBJ1-1, with a possible D match to TRBD1 (5 bases). The CDR3 covers 16 residues. Germline V gene sequence: CDR1 SGHTA, CDR2 FQGNSA. V was shortened by 1 base and J by 0 bases, with 12 bases between the two germline ends. CDR3 region: CASSLDGGGVNTEAFF. CDR3 DNA: TGTGCCAGCAGCTTAGACGGGGGTGGGGTGAACACTGAAGCTTTCTTT.

This clone occurred once. The chain combines TRBV6-2 or TRBV6-3 with TRBJ2-5; 16 bases agree with TRBD2. The CDR3 is made up of 21 amino acids. The junction had 18 bases not matched to a gene; V was cut back by 3 bases and J by 5 bases. Germline V gives CDR1 MNHEY, CDR2 SVGEGT. Here the CDR3 DNA reads TGTGCCAGCAGTTATGGCAGGGGGCTTGGGACTAGCGGGAGGGCCCGGGAGACCCAGTACTTC. Amino acids: CASSYGRGLGTSGRARETQYF.

The V gene is TRBV5-4, the J gene TRBJ1-2; possible D gene TRBD1, 5 bases. Germline V gene data show CDR1 as SGHNT and CDR2 as YYREEE (reference sequence). Trimming took 2 bases from V and 7 from J, leaving 12 bases between them. The CDR3 length is 13 residues. The CDR3 spells CASSFGREGGYTF. The CDR3 DNA is TGTGCCAGCAGCTTTGGCAGGGAGGGTGGCTACACCTTC.

The rearrangement links TRBV7-2 to TRBJ1-4, with 9 bases identical to TRBD1. Germline CDR1 SGHTA, CDR2 FQGNSA. V lost 7 bases to trimming and J lost 5 bases; unmatched junction nucleotides: 8. This CDR3 is built from 15 residues. The DNA for the CDR3 is TGTGCCAGCAATAACGCCGGGACAGGGAATGAAAAACTGTTTTTT. Amino acids: CASNNAGTGNEKLFF.

The chain uses TRBV24-1 and TRBJ2-1, with D perhaps TRBD1 (6 bases). Trimming took 9 bases from V and 8 from J, leaving 19 bases between them. Per germline, CDR1 KGHDR and CDR2 SFDVKD. This CDR3 has 14 amino acids. This chain's CDR3 is CATSARGKGDEQFF. The DNA for the CDR3 is TGTGCCACCTCGGCCAGGGGAAAGGGGGATGAGCAGTTCTTC.